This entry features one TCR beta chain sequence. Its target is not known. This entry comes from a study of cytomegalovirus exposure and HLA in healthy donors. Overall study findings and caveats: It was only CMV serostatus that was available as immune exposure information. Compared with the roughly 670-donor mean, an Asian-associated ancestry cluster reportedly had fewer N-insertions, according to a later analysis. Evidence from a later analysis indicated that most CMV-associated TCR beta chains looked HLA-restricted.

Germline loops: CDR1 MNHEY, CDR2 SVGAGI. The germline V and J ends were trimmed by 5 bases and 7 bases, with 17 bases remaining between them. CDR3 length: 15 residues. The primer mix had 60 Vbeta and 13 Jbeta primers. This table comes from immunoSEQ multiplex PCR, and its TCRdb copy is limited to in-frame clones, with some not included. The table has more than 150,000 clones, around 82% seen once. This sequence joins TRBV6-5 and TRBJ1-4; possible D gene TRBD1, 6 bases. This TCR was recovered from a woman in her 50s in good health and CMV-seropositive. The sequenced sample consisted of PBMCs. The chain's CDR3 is CASSPTRGWGEKLFF. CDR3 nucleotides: TGTGCCAGCAGTCCTACCAGGGGATGGGGTGAAAAACTGTTTTTT.